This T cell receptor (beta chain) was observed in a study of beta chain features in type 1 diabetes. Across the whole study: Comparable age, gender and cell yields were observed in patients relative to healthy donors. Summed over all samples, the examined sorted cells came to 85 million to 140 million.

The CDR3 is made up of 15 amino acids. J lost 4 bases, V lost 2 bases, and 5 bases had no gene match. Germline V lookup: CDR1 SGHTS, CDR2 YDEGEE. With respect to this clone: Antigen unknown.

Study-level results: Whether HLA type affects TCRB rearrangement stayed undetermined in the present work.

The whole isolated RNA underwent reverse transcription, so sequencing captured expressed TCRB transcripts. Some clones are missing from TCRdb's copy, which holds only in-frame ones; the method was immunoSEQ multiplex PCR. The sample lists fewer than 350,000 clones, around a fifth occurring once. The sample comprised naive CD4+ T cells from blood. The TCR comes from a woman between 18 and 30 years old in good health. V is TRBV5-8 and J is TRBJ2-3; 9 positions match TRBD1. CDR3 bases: TGTGCCAGCAGCTTCGACAGGGGGTACCCAGATACGCAGTATTTT. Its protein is CASSFDRGYPDTQYF.